This T cell receptor (beta chain) was sequenced during a study of control samples from healthy donors and cancer patients. Using immunoSEQ multiplex PCR, the repertoire was profiled, and TCRdb retains in-frame clones only, with some absent. Here the sample spans 150,000 to 200,000 clones, roughly 92% being singletons. This CDR3 spans 17 amino acids. The specimen was blood. This receptor was identified in a woman in her twenties or thirties in good health. The rearrangement joins TRBV21-1 to TRBJ1-2. TRBV21-1 is described as a pseudogene. CDR3 sequence (DNA): TGTGCCAGCAGCAAGGCCGGGAGGGGCGCCTATCCCTATGGCTACACCTTC. Its translation: CASSKAGRGAYPYGYTF.